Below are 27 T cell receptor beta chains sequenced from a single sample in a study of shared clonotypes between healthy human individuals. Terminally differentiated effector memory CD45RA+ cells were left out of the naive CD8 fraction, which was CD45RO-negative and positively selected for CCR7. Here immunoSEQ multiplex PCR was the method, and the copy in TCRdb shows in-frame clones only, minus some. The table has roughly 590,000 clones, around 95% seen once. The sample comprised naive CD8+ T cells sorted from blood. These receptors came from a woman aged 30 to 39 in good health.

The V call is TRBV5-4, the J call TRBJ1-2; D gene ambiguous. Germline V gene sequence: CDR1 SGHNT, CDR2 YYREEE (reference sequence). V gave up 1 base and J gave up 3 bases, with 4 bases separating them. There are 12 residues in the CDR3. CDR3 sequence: CASSLKDYGYTF. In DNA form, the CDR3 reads TGTGCCAGCAGCTTGAAGGACTATGGCTACACCTTC.

CDR3 DNA: TGTGCCAGCAGCAGCCAAGCAGCGGGCTGGGGGGATGGGACCCAGTACTTC. The encoded protein is CASSSQAAGWGDGTQYF. The V call is TRBV7-8, the J call TRBJ2-5, with a possible D match to TRBD2 (6 bases). V shed 5 bases and J shed 7 bases, with 26 bases lying between them. This CDR3 has 17 amino acids. The V gene's germline CDR1 is SGHVS and CDR2 FQNEAQ. Based on the CDR3 plus reference TRBV7-8 and TRBJ2-5, the full variable domain is GAGVSQSPRYKVAKRGQDVALRCDPISGHVSLFWYQQALGQGPEFLTYFQNEAQLDKSGLPSDRFFAERPEGSVSTLKIQRTQQEDSAVYLCASSSQAAGWGDGTQYFGPGTRLLVL.

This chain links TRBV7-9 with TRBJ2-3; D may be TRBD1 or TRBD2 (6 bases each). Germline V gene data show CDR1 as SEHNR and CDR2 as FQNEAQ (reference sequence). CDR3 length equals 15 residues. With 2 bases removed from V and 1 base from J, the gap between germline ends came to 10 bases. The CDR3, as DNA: TGTGCCAGCAGCTTAACGGGGGCGGGCACAGATACGCAGTATTTT. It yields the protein CASSLTGAGTDTQYF.

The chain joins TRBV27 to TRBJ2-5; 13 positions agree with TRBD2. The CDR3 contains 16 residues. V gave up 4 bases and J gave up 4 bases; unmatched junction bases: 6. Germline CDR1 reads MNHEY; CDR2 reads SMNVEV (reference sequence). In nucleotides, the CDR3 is TGTGCCAGCAGTTCGGGACTAGCGGGAACCCCAGAGACCCAGTACTTC. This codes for CASSSGLAGTPETQYF.

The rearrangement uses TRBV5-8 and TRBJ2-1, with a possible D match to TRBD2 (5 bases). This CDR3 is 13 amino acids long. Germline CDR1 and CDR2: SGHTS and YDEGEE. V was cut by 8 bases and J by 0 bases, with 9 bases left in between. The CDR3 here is CASATSSYNEQFF. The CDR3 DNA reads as TGTGCCAGTGCTACTAGCTCCTACAATGAGCAGTTCTTC.

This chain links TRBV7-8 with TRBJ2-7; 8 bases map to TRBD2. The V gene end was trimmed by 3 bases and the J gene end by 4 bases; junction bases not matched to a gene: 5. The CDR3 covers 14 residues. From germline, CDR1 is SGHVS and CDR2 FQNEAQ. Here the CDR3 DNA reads TGTGCCAGCAGCTTTAGGCTAGCGGGTTACGAGCAGTACTTC. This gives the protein CASSFRLAGYEQYF. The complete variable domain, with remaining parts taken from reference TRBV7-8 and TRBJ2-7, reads GAGVSQSPRYKVAKRGQDVALRCDPISGHVSLFWYQQALGQGPEFLTYFQNEAQLDKSGLPSDRFFAERPEGSVSTLKIQRTQQEDSAVYLCASSFRLAGYEQYFGPGTRLTVT.

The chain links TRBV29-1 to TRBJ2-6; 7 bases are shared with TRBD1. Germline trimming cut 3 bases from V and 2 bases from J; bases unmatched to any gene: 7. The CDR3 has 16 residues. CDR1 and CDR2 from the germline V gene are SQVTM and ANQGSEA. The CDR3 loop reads CSVEEDRRAGANVLTF. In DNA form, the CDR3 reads TGCAGCGTTGAGGAGGACAGGCGGGCTGGGGCCAACGTCCTGACTTTC. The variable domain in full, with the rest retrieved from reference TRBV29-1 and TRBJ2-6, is SAVISQKPSRDICQRGTSLTIQCQVDSQVTMMFWYRQQPGQSLTLIATANQGSEATYESGFVIDKFPISRPNLTFSTLTVSNMSPEDSSIYLCSVEEDRRAGANVLTFGAGSRLTVL.

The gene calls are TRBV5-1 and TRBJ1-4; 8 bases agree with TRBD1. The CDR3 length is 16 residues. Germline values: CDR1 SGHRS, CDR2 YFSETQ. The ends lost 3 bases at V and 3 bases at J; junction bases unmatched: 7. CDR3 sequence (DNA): TGCGCCAGCAGCTCGACAAGGACAGGGCCTAATGAAAAACTGTTTTTT. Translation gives CASSSTRTGPNEKLFF.

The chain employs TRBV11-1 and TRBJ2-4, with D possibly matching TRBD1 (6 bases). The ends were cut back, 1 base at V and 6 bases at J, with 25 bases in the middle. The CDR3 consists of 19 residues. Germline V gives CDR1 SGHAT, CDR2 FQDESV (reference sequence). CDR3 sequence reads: CASSLEQGTLDPILNIQYF. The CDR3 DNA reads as TGTGCCAGCAGCTTAGAACAGGGCACGCTAGACCCTATACTAAACATTCAGTACTTC.

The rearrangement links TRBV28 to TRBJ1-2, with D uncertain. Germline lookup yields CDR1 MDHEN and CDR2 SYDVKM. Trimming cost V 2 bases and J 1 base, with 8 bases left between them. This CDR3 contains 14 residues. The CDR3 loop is CASSLSWSNYGYTF. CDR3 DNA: TGTGCCAGCAGTTTAAGCTGGAGTAACTATGGCTACACCTTC.

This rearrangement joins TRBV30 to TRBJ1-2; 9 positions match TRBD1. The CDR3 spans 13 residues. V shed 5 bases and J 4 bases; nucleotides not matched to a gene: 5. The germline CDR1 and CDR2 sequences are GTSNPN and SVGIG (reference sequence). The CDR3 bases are TGTGCCTGGTTGGGGACAGGGTCCTATGGCTACACCTTC. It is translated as CAWLGTGSYGYTF. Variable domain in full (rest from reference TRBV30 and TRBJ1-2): SQTIHQWPATLVQPVGSPLSLECTVEGTSNPNLYWYRQAAGRGLQLLFYSVGIGQISSEVPQNLSASRPQDRQFILSSKKLLLSDSGFYLCAWLGTGSYGYTFGSGTRLTVV.

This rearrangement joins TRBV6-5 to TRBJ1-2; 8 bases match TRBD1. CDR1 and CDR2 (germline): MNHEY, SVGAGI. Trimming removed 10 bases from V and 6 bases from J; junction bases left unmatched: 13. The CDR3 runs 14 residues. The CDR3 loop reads CATRPGQGFNGYTF. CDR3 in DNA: TGTGCCACCAGACCAGGACAGGGTTTTAATGGCTACACCTTC.

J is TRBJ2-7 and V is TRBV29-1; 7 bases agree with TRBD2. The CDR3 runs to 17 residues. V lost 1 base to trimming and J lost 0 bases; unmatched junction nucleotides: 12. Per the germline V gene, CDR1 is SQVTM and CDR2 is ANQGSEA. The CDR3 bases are TGCAGCGTTGAAGTTTGGACTAGGGAGACCCTCTCCTACGAGCAGTACTTC. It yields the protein CSVEVWTRETLSYEQYF.

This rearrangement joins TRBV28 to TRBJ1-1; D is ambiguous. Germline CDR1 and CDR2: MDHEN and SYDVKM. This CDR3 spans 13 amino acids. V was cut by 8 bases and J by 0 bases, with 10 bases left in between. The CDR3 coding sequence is TGTGCCAGCCGATATCCGATGAACACTGAAGCTTTCTTT. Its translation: CASRYPMNTEAFF.

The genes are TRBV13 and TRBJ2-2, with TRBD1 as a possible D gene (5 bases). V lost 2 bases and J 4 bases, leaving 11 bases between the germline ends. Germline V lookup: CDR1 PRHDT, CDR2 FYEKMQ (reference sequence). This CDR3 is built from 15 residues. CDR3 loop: CASSLFQGSTGELFF. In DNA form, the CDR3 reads TGTGCCAGCAGCTTATTTCAGGGATCCACCGGGGAGCTGTTTTTT.

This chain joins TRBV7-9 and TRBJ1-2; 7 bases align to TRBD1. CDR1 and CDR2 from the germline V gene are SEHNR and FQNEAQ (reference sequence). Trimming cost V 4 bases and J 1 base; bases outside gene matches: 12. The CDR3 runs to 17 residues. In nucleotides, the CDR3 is TGTGCCAGCAGCTCCCCGATGACAGGGCCACTTAACTATGGCTACACCTTC. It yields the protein CASSSPMTGPLNYGYTF.

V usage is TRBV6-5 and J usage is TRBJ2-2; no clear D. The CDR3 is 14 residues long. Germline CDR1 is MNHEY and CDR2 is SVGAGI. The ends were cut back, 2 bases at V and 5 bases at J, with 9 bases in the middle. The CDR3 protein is CASSYGIATGELFF. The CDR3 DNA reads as TGTGCCAGCAGTTACGGGATTGCAACCGGGGAGCTGTTTTTT.

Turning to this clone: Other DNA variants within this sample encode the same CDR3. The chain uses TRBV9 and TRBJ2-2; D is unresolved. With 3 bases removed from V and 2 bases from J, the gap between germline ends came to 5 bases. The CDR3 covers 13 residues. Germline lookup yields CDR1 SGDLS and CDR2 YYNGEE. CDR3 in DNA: TGTGCCAGCAGCGGAACTAACACCGGGGAGCTGTTTTTT. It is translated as CASSGTNTGELFF.

The CDR3: CASSLLSGVEAFF. CDR3 DNA sequence: TGTGCCAGCAGCTTACTTTCGGGGGTTGAGGCTTTCTTT. This chain connects TRBV7-2 to TRBJ1-1, with a tentative D call TRBD1 (5 bases). CDR1 is SGHTA, CDR2 FQGNSA, per germline. V lost 2 bases, J lost 11 bases, and 15 bases lay in between. CDR3 length equals 13 residues.

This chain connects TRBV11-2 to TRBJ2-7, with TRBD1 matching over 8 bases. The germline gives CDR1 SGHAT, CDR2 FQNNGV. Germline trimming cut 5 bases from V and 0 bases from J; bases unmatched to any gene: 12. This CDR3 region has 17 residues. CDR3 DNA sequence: TGTGCCAGCAGCAGACCGAGACAGGGGAAAACCTCCTACGAGCAGTACTTC. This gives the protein CASSRPRQGKTSYEQYF.

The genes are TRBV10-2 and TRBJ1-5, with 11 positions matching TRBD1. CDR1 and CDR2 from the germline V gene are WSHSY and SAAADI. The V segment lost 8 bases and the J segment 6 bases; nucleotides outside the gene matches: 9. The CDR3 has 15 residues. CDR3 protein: CASGGDRGNSQPQHF. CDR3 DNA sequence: TGCGCCAGCGGTGGGGACAGGGGGAATAGTCAGCCCCAGCATTTT.

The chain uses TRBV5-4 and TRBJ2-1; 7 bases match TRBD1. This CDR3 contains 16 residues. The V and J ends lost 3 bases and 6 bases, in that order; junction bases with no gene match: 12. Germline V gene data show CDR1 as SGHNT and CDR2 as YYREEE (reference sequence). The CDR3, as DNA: TGTGCCAGCAGCTCCAACAGGGGATTTGACCTCAATGAGCAGTTCTTC. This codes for CASSSNRGFDLNEQFF.

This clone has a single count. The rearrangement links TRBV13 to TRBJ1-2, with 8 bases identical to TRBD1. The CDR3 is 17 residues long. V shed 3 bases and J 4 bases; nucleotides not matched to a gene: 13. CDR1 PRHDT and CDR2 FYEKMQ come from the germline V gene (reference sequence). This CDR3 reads CASSFGQGTKRAYGYTF. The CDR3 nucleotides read TGTGCCAGCAGCTTCGGACAGGGAACCAAGAGGGCCTATGGCTACACCTTC.

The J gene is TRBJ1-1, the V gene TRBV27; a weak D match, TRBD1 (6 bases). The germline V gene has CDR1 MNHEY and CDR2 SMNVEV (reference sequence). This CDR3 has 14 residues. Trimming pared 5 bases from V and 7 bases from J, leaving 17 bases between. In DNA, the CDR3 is TGTGCCAGCAGTCCGACGGACAGCCGTTTTGAAGCTTTCTTT. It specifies CASSPTDSRFEAFF.

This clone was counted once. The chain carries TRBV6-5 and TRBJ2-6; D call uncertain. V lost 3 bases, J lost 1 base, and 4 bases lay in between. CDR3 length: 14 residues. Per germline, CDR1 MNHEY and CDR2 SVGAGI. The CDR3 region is CASSYLSGANVLTF. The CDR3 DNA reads TGTGCCAGCAGTTATCTTTCTGGGGCCAACGTCCTGACTTTC.

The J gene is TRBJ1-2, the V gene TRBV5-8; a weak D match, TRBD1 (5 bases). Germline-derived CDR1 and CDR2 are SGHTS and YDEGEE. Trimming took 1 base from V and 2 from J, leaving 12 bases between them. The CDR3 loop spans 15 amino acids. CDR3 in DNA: TGTGCCAGCAGCTTGCAAGGACAATTAAACTATGGCTACACCTTC. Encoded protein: CASSLQGQLNYGYTF.

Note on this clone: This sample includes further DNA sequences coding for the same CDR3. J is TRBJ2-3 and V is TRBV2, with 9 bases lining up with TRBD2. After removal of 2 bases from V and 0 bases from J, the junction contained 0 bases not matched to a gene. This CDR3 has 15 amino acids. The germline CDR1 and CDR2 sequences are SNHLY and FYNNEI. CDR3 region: CASSELAGSTDTQYF. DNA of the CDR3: TGTGCCAGCAGTGAACTAGCGGGAAGCACAGATACGCAGTATTTT.